The rows below give T cell receptor beta chains drawn from one sample of a study of blood T cell repertoires in COVID-19. Only in-frame clones appear in the TCRdb table, and some are missing; sequencing was by immunoSEQ multiplex PCR. The table includes about 43,000 clones, around 90% detected once. Specimen: peripheral blood. The source of these receptors is a woman of 80 years or more with active COVID-19. Both conserved end residues are trimmed from each CDR3.

v_gene,CDR3aa
TRBV5-5,ASSGGQGSSYEQY
TRBV12-3/TRBV12-4,ASSQGREGYT
TRBV28,ASSLLGQYSNQPQH
TRBV2,ASRGLALVETQY
TRBV11-2,ASSLQTVTF
TRBV7-2,ASSLGHSSGNTIY
TRBV4-3,ASSQEGTSGGGTDTQY
TRBV19,ASSTPTGLGQPQH
TRBV10-3,AISESGVANTEAF
TRBV19,ASSTVLGGETQY
TRBV7-7,ASSPTTGNDEQY
TRBV4-1,ASSPDNRVTANYGYT
TRBV9,ASSVGDRYTEAF
TRBV6-4,ASSDSLGAGEQY
TRBV18,ASSPGGGGTEAF
TRBV7-2,ASSLGAGERGEQY
TRBV5-6,ASSLERGSGETQY
TRBV5-6,ASGKTGLGYGYT
TRBV19,ASSNRVIGGTGELF
TRBV15,ATSREPGDGYT
TRBV6-1,ASSDTGVGSHGYT
TRBV28,ASSPFHSGGAYEQY
TRBV5-1,ASSRPGGDGGYT
TRBV2,ASSEARGQSNEKLF
TRBV9,ASSVRTGSYNEQF
TRBV28,ASSPTRTRQPRRPNSNQPQH
TRBV6-5,ASSTGTGFNEQF
TRBV6-1,ASSEFDRESYEQY
TRBV19,ASSGTGGYGYT
TRBV28,ASSRLGREQY
TRBV9,ASSVDSQTGIYEQY
TRBV4-3,ASSRGTDGNSPLH
TRBV7-9,ASSFSRGELF
TRBV7-9,ASSPSRQGPANGYT
TRBV19,ATIGEAGPQH
TRBV6-5,ASGTGYGYT
TRBV12-3/TRBV12-4,ASSPDGRDTQY
TRBV20-1,SASTDNEQF
TRBV3-1/TRBV3-2,ASSQRDRNYEQY
TRBV5-1,ASSLTARGTEAF
TRBV7-2,ASSLGLLRKQF
TRBV4-3,ASSQGGTGRFTEQF
TRBV19,ASSIERTRTEAF
TRBV5-5,ASSLTPAGLPNTEAF
TRBV12-3/TRBV12-4,ASSRLGTQY
TRBV4-2,ASSQRQGLQEKLF
TRBV4-2,ASSQDGGSIDTQY
TRBV2,TSRTENTGELF
TRBV7-2,ASSSSTGTGGSPLH
TRBV27,ASSLRSATNEKLF